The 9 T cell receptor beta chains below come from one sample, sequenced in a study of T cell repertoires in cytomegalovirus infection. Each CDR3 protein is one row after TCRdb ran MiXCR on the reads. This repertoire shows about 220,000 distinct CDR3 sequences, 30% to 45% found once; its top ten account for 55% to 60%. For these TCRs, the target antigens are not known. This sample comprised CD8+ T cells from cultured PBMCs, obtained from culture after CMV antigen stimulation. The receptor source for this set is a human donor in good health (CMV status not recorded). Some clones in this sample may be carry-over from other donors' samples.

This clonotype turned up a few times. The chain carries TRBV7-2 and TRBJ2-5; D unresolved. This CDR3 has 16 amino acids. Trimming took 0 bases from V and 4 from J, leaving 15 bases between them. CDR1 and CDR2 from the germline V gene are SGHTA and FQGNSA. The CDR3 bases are TGTGCCAGCAGCTTAGCGGTCGGCGGACGCGGAGAGACCCAGTACTTC. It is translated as CASSLAVGGRGETQYF.

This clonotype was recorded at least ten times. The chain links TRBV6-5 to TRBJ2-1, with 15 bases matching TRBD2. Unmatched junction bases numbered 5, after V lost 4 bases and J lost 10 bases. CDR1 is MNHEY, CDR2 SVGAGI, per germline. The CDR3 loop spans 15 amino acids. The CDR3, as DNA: TGTGCCAGCAGTTGGACTAGCGGGGGGGATAGGGAGCAGTTCTTC. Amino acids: CASSWTSGGDREQFF.

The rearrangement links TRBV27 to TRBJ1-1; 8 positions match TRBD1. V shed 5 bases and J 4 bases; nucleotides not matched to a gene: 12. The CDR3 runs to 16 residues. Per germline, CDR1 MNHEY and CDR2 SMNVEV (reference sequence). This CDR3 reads CASSPQPGQGGTEAFF. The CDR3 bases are TGTGCCAGCAGTCCCCAACCCGGACAGGGAGGCACTGAAGCTTTCTTT.

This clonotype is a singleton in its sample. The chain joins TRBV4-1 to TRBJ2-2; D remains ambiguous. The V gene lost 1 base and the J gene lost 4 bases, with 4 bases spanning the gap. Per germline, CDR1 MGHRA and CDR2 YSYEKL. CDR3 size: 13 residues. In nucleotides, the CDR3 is TGCGCCAGCAGCCAAGTGAGCACCGGGGAGCTGTTTTTT. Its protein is CASSQVSTGELFF.

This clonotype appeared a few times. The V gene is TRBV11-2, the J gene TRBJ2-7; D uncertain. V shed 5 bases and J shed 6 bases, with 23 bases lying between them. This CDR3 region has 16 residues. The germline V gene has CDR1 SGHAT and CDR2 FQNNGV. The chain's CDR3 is CASSPTTSSPIREQYF. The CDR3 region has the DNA TGTGCCAGCAGCCCCACTACCTCTTCCCCCATCCGCGAGCAGTACTTC.

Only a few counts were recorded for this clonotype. Here the CDR3 DNA reads TGTGCCAGCAGCTTTGGGCAGGCGGACACTGAAGCTTTCTTT. Encoded protein: CASSFGQADTEAFF. The chain employs TRBV7-6 and TRBJ1-1; D unclear. The V end was cut by 3 bases, the J end by 3 bases, with 11 bases between. The CDR3 covers 14 residues. Germline values: CDR1 SGHVS, CDR2 FNYEAQ.

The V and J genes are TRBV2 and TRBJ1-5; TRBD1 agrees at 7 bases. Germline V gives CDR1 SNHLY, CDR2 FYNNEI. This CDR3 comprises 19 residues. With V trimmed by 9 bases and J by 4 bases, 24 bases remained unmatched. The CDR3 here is CARSTGERGLELGNQPQHF. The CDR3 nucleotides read TGTGCCAGAAGTACAGGGGAAAGGGGGCTGGAATTGGGAAATCAGCCCCAGCATTTT.

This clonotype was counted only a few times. The CDR3 DNA reads TGTGCCAGCAGCCCGAGGACAGGGGACGGCCAGCCCCAGCATTTT. Protein: CASSPRTGDGQPQHF. V is TRBV7-6 and J is TRBJ1-5, with 9 nucleotides matching TRBD1. V was pared by 5 bases and J by 7 bases, with 9 bases of the junction left unmatched. Germline CDR1 and CDR2: SGHVS and FNYEAQ. The CDR3 covers 15 residues.

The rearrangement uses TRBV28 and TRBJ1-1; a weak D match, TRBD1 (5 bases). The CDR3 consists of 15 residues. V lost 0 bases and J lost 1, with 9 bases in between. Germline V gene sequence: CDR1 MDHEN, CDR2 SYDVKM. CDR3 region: CASSLWRQRNTEAFF. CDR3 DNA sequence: TGTGCCAGCAGTTTATGGAGACAGAGGAACACTGAAGCTTTCTTT.